These 29 T cell receptor beta chains were sequenced from one sample in a study of T cell responses to AZD1222 COVID-19 vaccine. Generated by immunoSEQ multiplex PCR, the TCRdb table keeps only in-frame clones and is missing some. The sample holds 60,000 to 75,000 clones; 83% are singletons and the top ten take about 6.5%. Specimen: peripheral blood, collected 28 days after the second AZD1222 dose. Receptor source: an adult who received the AZD1222 COVID-19 vaccine.

The J gene is TRBJ2-3, the V gene TRBV6-2 or TRBV6-3; TRBD1 matches 7 bases. Germline V CDR1 and CDR2: MNHEY, SVGEGT. V lost 6 bases and J lost 0; bases outside the gene matches: 6. The CDR3 totals 15 residues. The CDR3 is CASSSGQESTDTQYF. Written as DNA, the CDR3 is TGTGCCAGCAGCTCCGGACAGGAGAGCACAGATACGCAGTATTTT.

The chain is built from TRBV7-6 and TRBJ1-3; a possible D gene is TRBD1 (5 bases). V was clipped by 5 bases and J by 0 bases, with 17 bases between them. CDR3 length: 17 residues. The V gene's germline CDR1 is SGHVS and CDR2 FNYEAQ. The CDR3 DNA reads TGTGCCAGCAGCAACAACGTTGGGGGGAGCTCTGGAAACACCATATATTTT. Protein sequence: CASSNNVGGSSGNTIYF.

The V and J genes are TRBV18 and TRBJ1-5; weak D call: TRBD1 (6 bases). Trimming removed 6 bases from V and 1 base from J, with 19 bases in between. The CDR3 consists of 17 residues. Germline V CDR1 and CDR2: KGHSH, LQKENI. CDR3 sequence: CASSLLREGGSNQPQHF. CDR3 DNA sequence: TGTGCCAGCTCCCTCCTTCGGGAGGGGGGAAGCAATCAGCCCCAGCATTTT.

The chain uses TRBV6-2 or TRBV6-3 and TRBJ1-1; D is undetermined. Between the trimmed V and J ends, which lost 0 bases and 1 base, there was a span of 9 bases. This CDR3 comprises 15 residues. Germline CDR1 is MNHEY and CDR2 is SVGEGT. CDR3 nucleotide sequence: TGTGCCAGCAGTTACTCCTCGGAGTGGAACACTGAAGCTTTCTTT. Translated: CASSYSSEWNTEAFF.

For the CDR3, the DNA is TGTGCCAGCAAAAAGGGGTCCCGACAGCCCCAGCATTTT. Translation: CASKKGSRQPQHF. The rearrangement joins TRBV21-1 to TRBJ1-5; TRBD1, as called in the table, went unchecked against the DNA. TRBV21-1 is deemed a pseudogene. This CDR3 region has 13 residues.

This clone was observed once. V and J are TRBV2 and TRBJ1-5; TRBD1 agrees at 7 bases. V trimming: 6 bases; J trimming: 1 base; junction bases outside the gene matches: 6. CDR1 SNHLY and CDR2 FYNNEI come from the germline V gene. This CDR3 has 15 residues. This chain's CDR3 is CASREQGQSNQPQHF. The CDR3 DNA is TGTGCCAGCAGAGAACAGGGACAGAGCAATCAGCCCCAGCATTTT.

Only a few counts were recorded for this clone. The chain combines TRBV2 with TRBJ2-5, with D unclear. The germline V gene has CDR1 SNHLY and CDR2 FYNNEI. Trimming cost V 7 bases and J 7 bases, with 13 bases left between them. The CDR3 is 12 amino acids. The CDR3 DNA is TGTGCCAGCACCAAGTCGGATTTGACCCAGTACTTC. Its translation: CASTKSDLTQYF.

V gene TRBV7-7 combines with J gene TRBJ1-1; perhaps TRBD1 as D (5 bases). CDR3 length equals 16 residues. V was shortened by 5 bases and J by 6 bases, with 22 bases between the two germline ends. CDR1 and CDR2 (germline): SSHAT, FNYEAQ (reference sequence). CDR3 in amino acids: CASSPLRALNCPEAFF. CDR3 bases: TGTGCCAGCAGCCCCCTCAGGGCCTTAAACTGTCCTGAAGCTTTCTTT.

The rearrangement joins TRBV18 to TRBJ2-7, with 8 bases lining up with TRBD1. The V gene's germline CDR1 is KGHSH and CDR2 LQKENI. Trimming removed 5 bases from V and 0 bases from J; junction bases left unmatched: 6. This CDR3 comprises 15 residues. The CDR3: CASSNRDRTSYEQYF. The CDR3 DNA reads as TGTGCCAGCTCAAACCGGGACAGGACCTCCTACGAGCAGTACTTC.

This clone was seen only a few times. The chain joins TRBV3-1 (or the pseudogene TRBV3-2) to TRBJ1-3; D is unclear. Germline assignment: CDR1 LGHDT and CDR2 YNNKEL (reference sequence). This CDR3 comprises 14 residues. Trimming took 0 bases from V and 5 from J, leaving 8 bases between them. CDR3 loop: CASSQETVRNTIYF. The CDR3 DNA follows: TGTGCCAGCAGCCAAGAAACAGTGAGAAACACCATATATTTT.

The rearrangement joins TRBV5-6 to TRBJ1-6; no clear D gene. This CDR3 contains 14 residues. CDR1 SGHDT and CDR2 YYEEEE come from the germline V gene. Trimming took 4 bases from V and 9 from J, leaving 14 bases between them. DNA of the CDR3: TGTGCCAGCAGCCAACCAATGGCCGCTTCACCCCTCCACTTT. Its protein product is CASSQPMAASPLHF.

The CDR3 DNA follows: TGCGCCAGCAGCCACCCAGGAGGCTACGAGCAGTACTTC. Protein: CASSHPGGYEQYF. The chain uses TRBV4-1 and TRBJ2-7; D perhaps matches TRBD2 (5 bases). Trimming shortened V by 3 bases and J by 3 bases, and 9 bases separated the two germline ends. The germline V gene encodes CDR1 MGHRA and CDR2 YSYEKL. This CDR3 spans 13 amino acids.

This chain links TRBV2 with TRBJ1-3; D perhaps matches TRBD1 (5 bases). V lost 8 bases, J lost 3 bases, and 11 bases lay in between. Germline lookup yields CDR1 SNHLY and CDR2 FYNNEI. The CDR3 contains 13 residues. The CDR3: CASGDRLGNTIYF. CDR3 in DNA: TGTGCCAGCGGAGACAGACTTGGAAACACCATATATTTT.

This sequence joins TRBV5-6 and TRBJ1-5, with D perhaps TRBD1 (5 bases). CDR3 length: 16 amino acids. The ends were cut back, 3 bases at V and 3 bases at J, with 16 bases in the middle. Germline V gene sequence: CDR1 SGHDT, CDR2 YYEEEE. CDR3 region: CASSSGGGGNNQPQHF. The CDR3 coding sequence is TGTGCCAGCAGCTCCGGCGGGGGAGGCAACAATCAGCCCCAGCATTTT.

J is TRBJ1-1 and V is TRBV28; D is unclear. Germline lookup yields CDR1 MDHEN and CDR2 SYDVKM. This CDR3 spans 14 amino acids. V gave up 6 bases and J gave up 4 bases, with 15 bases separating them. Here the CDR3 DNA reads TGTGCCAGCAGCATTCGGGAGAGGAGCACTGAAGCTTTCTTT. Translation: CASSIRERSTEAFF.

The rearrangement joins TRBV5-1 to TRBJ2-3; a weak D match, TRBD1 (6 bases). Trimming left V 0 bases short and J 4 bases short, with 12 bases between. The germline gives CDR1 SGHRS, CDR2 YFSETQ. The CDR3 is made up of 15 amino acids. The CDR3: CASSLGWGRADTQYF. Written as DNA, the CDR3 is TGCGCCAGCAGCTTGGGGTGGGGGCGCGCAGATACGCAGTATTTT.

Here the CDR3 reads CASSLGLQPYEQYF. For the CDR3, the DNA is TGTGCCAGCAGCCTGGGGCTACAACCCTACGAGCAGTACTTC. The V and J genes are TRBV5-4 and TRBJ2-7, with D perhaps matching TRBD1 (5 bases). Germline V gene lookup returns CDR1 SGHNT and CDR2 YYREEE (reference sequence). With 4 bases removed from V and 2 bases from J, the gap between germline ends came to 13 bases. CDR3 length equals 14 residues.

The chain recombines TRBV5-1 with TRBJ2-5; TRBD2 agrees at 7 bases. Germline V CDR1 and CDR2: SGHRS, YFSETQ. CDR3 length equals 15 residues. V shed 4 bases, J shed 2 bases, and the junction held 8 bases outside the gene matches. CDR3 bases: TGCGCCAGCAGCCCCCAGGGAGGGTGGCAAGAGACCCAGTACTTC. Amino acids: CASSPQGGWQETQYF.

This clone was counted a single time. The rearrangement joins TRBV6-5 to TRBJ1-2; 7 nucleotides align to TRBD1. V was clipped by 2 bases and J by 5 bases; unmatched bases: 5. Germline CDR1 MNHEY, CDR2 SVGAGI. The CDR3 loop spans 14 amino acids. The CDR3 nucleotides are TGTGCCAGCAGTTACCTGGGACAGCCTTATGGCTACACCTTC. Its translation: CASSYLGQPYGYTF.

This rearrangement joins TRBV7-8 to TRBJ2-5; D is unclear. The CDR3 totals 15 residues. CDR1 SGHVS and CDR2 FQNEAQ come from the germline V gene. Between the trimmed V and J ends, which lost 5 bases and 5 bases, there was a span of 18 bases. CDR3 residues: CASSPRGSLVETQYF. CDR3 in DNA: TGTGCCAGCAGCCCGCGTGGCAGCTTGGTCGAGACCCAGTACTTC.

The chain carries TRBV11-1 and TRBJ2-3; perhaps TRBD2 as D (6 bases). The CDR3 contains 15 residues. The V gene's germline CDR1 is SGHAT and CDR2 FQDESV (reference sequence). Trimming removed 5 bases from V and 0 bases from J, with 12 bases in between. This CDR3 reads CASSQPGTSTDTQYF. In nucleotides, the CDR3 is TGTGCCAGCAGCCAGCCGGGGACTAGCACAGATACGCAGTATTTT.

The rearrangement joins TRBV28 to TRBJ2-7, with D hard to call. V lost 0 bases to trimming and J lost 2 bases, with 8 bases between them. CDR3 length: 14 amino acids. Per the germline V gene, CDR1 is MDHEN and CDR2 is SYDVKM. The CDR3 protein is CASSLWGWTYEQYF. CDR3 DNA: TGTGCCAGCAGTTTATGGGGGTGGACCTACGAGCAGTACTTC.

The chain couples TRBV6-6 to TRBJ2-3; D not resolved. The CDR3 runs 16 residues. Between the trimmed V and J ends, which lost 3 bases and 5 bases, there was a span of 18 bases. Germline lookup yields CDR1 MNHNY and CDR2 SVGAGI (reference sequence). The CDR3 reads CASSYRGELVVDTQYF. The CDR3 DNA reads as TGTGCCAGCAGTTATAGAGGCGAGTTGGTGGTAGATACGCAGTATTTT.

This clone was recorded only once. The chain's CDR3 is CASSFYRGGEAFF. For the CDR3, the DNA is TGTGCCAGCAGCTTCTATCGTGGGGGTGAAGCTTTCTTT. The chain links TRBV7-2 to TRBJ1-1, with D maybe TRBD1 (5 bases). V was clipped by 3 bases and J by 7 bases, with 12 bases between them. The CDR3 has 13 amino acids. Germline CDR1 SGHTA, CDR2 FQGNSA.

This chain links TRBV30 with TRBJ2-1, with 8 bases fitting TRBD2. The CDR3 length is 16 residues. Germline CDR1 GTSNPN, CDR2 SVGIG (reference sequence). V was pared by 2 bases and J by 0 bases, with 6 bases of the junction left unmatched. The CDR3: CAWSPGGASSYNEQFF. The CDR3 DNA sequence: TGTGCCTGGAGTCCCGGGGGGGCTAGCTCCTACAATGAGCAGTTCTTC.

CDR3 sequence: CASSYYPMDTQYF. The CDR3 DNA sequence: TGTGCCAGCAGTTATTATCCGATGGATACGCAGTATTTT. The chain links TRBV6-5 to TRBJ2-3; no firm D call. Per germline, CDR1 MNHEY and CDR2 SVGAGI. The ends were cut back, 3 bases at V and 6 bases at J, with 10 bases in the middle. The CDR3 is 13 amino acids.

The gene calls are TRBV9 and TRBJ1-3, with D uncertain. This CDR3 comprises 15 residues. CDR1 and CDR2 from the germline V gene are SGDLS and YYNGEE. Trimming cost V 3 bases and J 0 bases, with 10 bases left between them. The CDR3 loop is CASSGDSGSGNTIYF. Here the CDR3 DNA reads TGTGCCAGCAGCGGCGATTCAGGCTCTGGAAACACCATATATTTT.

The chain has TRBV6-5 and TRBJ1-2, with D possibly TRBD1 on 5 matching bases. Germline CDR1 is MNHEY and CDR2 is SVGAGI. The V end lost 6 bases, the J end lost 7 bases, and 15 bases lay between the germline ends. This CDR3 has 13 amino acids. The CDR3 reads CASRGGAEGGYTF. CDR3 bases: TGTGCCAGCAGGGGCGGGGCAGAAGGTGGCTACACCTTC.

This chain connects TRBV24-1 to TRBJ2-2, with 9 bases that match TRBD1. V was clipped by 8 bases and J by 2 bases; unmatched bases: 2. The CDR3 runs 14 residues. The V gene's germline CDR1 is KGHDR and CDR2 SFDVKD. CDR3 coding DNA: TGTGCCACCACACAGGGGGCAAACACCGGGGAGCTGTTTTTT. Its protein is CATTQGANTGELFF.